This T cell receptor (beta chain) was captured by sequencing in a study of beta chain features in type 1 diabetes. Comment on this clone: Its antigen is as yet unknown.

CDR1 and CDR2 (germline): LGHNA, YNFKEQ. After removal of 0 bases from V and 1 base from J, the junction contained 9 bases not matched to a gene. The CDR3 runs to 20 residues. TCRB transcripts that were expressed got sequenced, as all of the isolated RNA had been reverse transcribed. The data were produced by immunoSEQ multiplex PCR, yet TCRdb's version contains in-frame clones alone and is incomplete. The sample comprises about 650,000 clones, about an eighth of which are singletons, and around 0.12% rests with the top ten. General study points: All four CD4+ subsets of Type 1 diabetes patients contained TCRB CDR3s that were moderately but significantly shorter.

This chain connects TRBV4-2 to TRBJ2-2; 12 bases map to TRBD2. The source is a man aged 25 to 40 with type 1 diabetes. The sequenced sample consisted of naive CD4+ T cells from blood. The CDR3 DNA follows: TGTGCCAGCAGCCAAGATCCGCTAGCGGGGGGGAATGAGAACACCGGGGAGCTGTTTTTT. Its protein is CASSQDPLAGGNENTGELFF.